This is a list of T cell receptor beta chains from one sample in a study of blood T cell repertoires in COVID-19. Sequencing was performed with immunoSEQ multiplex PCR; in TCRdb, only in-frame clones are kept and a portion is missing. The data hold tens of thousands of clones, with about 90% observed a single time. The sample consisted of peripheral blood. Receptors originate from a man aged 50-59 years with acute or convalescent COVID-19. The CDR3 runs from the conserved cysteine through the conserved F or W. The D gene is left open where the match is weak. Rows give clone size only sometimes, using once, few, many, or a class for an expanded clone.

d_gene,j_gene,abundance,v_gene,CDR3nt,CDR3aa
TRBD1,TRBJ1-5,NA,TRBV19,TGTGCCAGTAGTACCGACAGGGAGAGGGAGCCCCAGCATTTT,CASSTDREREPQHF
TRBD1,TRBJ1-5,NA,TRBV19,TGTGCCAGTAGGGACAGGGGCAATCAGCCCCAGCATTTT,CASRDRGNQPQHF
TRBD2,TRBJ2-5,NA,TRBV9,TGTGCCAGCAGCACCGGACTAGCGGGGTTCCAAGAGACCCAGTACTTC,CASSTGLAGFQETQYF
TRBD2,TRBJ2-7,NA,TRBV7-8,TGTGCCAGCAGCTTGAAAGGCGGGAGTTCCCACGAGCAGTACTTC,CASSLKGGSSHEQYF
NA,TRBJ2-7,NA,TRBV19,TGTGCCAGTAGTATAGAGGGACTGACTTACGAGCAGTACTTC,CASSIEGLTYEQYF
TRBD1,TRBJ1-5,NA,TRBV7-9,TGTGCCAGCAGCGACGGGACAGGGGGCAACTTCTTGGATCAGCCCCAGCATTTT,CASSDGTGGNFLDQPQHF
NA,TRBJ1-5,few,TRBV27,TGTGCCAGCAGTCGGCTCTTTGACAGAAAACCCAATCAGCCCCAGCATTTT,CASSRLFDRKPNQPQHF
TRBD1,TRBJ2-7,NA,TRBV18,TGTGCCAGCTCAAAGCAGGGGGCCTCCTACGAGCAGTACTTC,CASSKQGASYEQYF
TRBD1,TRBJ1-1,NA,TRBV19,TGTGCCAGTAGTATCACAGGGGCGGCCACTGAAGCTTTCTTT,CASSITGAATEAFF
TRBD1,TRBJ1-2,NA,TRBV6-5,TGTGCCAGCAGGGGCGGTGGGACAGGCTATGGCTACACCTTC,CASRGGGTGYGYTF
TRBD2,TRBJ2-1,NA,TRBV6-5,TGTGCCAGCAGTTATCGCGGGACTAGCGTCAATGAGCAGTTCTTC,CASSYRGTSVNEQFF
NA,TRBJ1-5,NA,TRBV6-4,TGTGCCAGCAGTGAACAGTCAAATCAGCCCCAGCATTTT,CASSEQSNQPQHF
TRBD1,TRBJ1-4,NA,TRBV10-3,TGTGCCATCAGTGGGGACAGGGAACGCTCCAAAAAACTGTTTTTT,CAISGDRERSKKLFF
NA,TRBJ1-2,NA,TRBV6-5,TGTGCCAGCCGCTCCGCTGGGGGGGGCAGCTATGGCTACACCTTC,CASRSAGGGSYGYTF
TRBD1,TRBJ1-5,NA,TRBV24-1,TGTGCCACCAGTGATCCGGGACAGGGGGTTCAGCCCCAGCATTTT,CATSDPGQGVQPQHF
TRBD2,TRBJ2-5,NA,TRBV15,TGTGCCACCAGCAAGGGACTAGCGGGGGCAGAGACCCAGTACTTC,CATSKGLAGAETQYF
TRBD1,TRBJ2-1,NA,TRBV5-1,TGCGCCAGCAGCCCCTTAGAGGGGACAGGGGAAGGTAATGAGCAGTTCTTC,CASSPLEGTGEGNEQFF
TRBD1,TRBJ2-2,NA,TRBV7-2,TGTGCCAGCAGAGGGACAGCCAACACCGGGGAGCTGTTTTTT,CASRGTANTGELFF
NA,TRBJ1-3,NA,TRBV15,TGTGCCACCAGCAGAGACCCTCTTGGGCAGGGTAGGGACACCATATATTTT,CATSRDPLGQGRDTIYF
NA,TRBJ1-1,NA,TRBV10-3,TGTGCCATCGGGAGGGGCACTGAAGCTTTCTTT,CAIGRGTEAFF
NA,TRBJ1-1,NA,TRBV5-4,TGTGCCAGCAGCTTGGTATCCCGGAACACTGAAGCTTTCTTT,CASSLVSRNTEAFF
TRBD1,TRBJ1-2,NA,TRBV29-1,TGCAGCGCGGGGGACAGGGAGCACTATGGCTACACCTTC,CSAGDREHYGYTF
TRBD2,TRBJ2-3,NA,TRBV24-1,TGTGCCACCAGTGATTATCGGGGGACTAGCGGGAAATCTAGGAATTCTAACAGGCCAGATACGCAGTATTTT,CATSDYRGTSGKSRNSNRPDTQYF